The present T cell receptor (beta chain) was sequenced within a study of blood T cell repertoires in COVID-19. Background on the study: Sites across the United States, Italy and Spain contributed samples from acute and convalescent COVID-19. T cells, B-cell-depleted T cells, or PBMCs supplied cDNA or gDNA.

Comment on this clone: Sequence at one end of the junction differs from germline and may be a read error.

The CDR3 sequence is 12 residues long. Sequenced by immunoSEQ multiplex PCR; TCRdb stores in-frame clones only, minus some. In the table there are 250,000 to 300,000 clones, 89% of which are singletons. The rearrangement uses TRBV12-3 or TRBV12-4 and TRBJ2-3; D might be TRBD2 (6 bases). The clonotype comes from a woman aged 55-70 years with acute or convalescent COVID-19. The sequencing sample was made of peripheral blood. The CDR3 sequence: CADSGSTDTQYF. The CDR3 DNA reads TGCGCTGATAGCGGTAGCACAGATACGCAGTATTTT.